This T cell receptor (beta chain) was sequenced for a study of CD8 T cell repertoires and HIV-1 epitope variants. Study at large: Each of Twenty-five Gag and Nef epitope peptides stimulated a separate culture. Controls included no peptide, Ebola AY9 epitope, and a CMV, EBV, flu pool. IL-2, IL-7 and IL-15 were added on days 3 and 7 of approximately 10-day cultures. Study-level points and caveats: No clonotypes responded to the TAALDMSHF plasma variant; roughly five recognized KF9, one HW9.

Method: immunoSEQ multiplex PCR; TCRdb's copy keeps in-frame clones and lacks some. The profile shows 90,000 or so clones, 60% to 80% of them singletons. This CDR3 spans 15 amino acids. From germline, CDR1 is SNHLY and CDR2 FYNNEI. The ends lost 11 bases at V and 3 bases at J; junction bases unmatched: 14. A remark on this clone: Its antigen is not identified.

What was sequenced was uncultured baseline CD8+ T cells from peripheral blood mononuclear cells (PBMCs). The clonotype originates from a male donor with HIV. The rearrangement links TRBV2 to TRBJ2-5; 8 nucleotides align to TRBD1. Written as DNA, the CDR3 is TGTGCCGGAGCTGCCCTCAGGGGGCCGGAAGAGACCCAGTACTTC. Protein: CAGAALRGPEETQYF.